This TCR beta chain emerged from a study of shared clonotypes between healthy human individuals. Only in-frame clones appear in the TCRdb table, and some are missing; sequencing was by immunoSEQ multiplex PCR. This sample has roughly 1,600,000 clones; approximately 98.5% occur once, and the top ten carry around 0.33%. Germline V lookup: CDR1 SNHLY, CDR2 FYNNEI. V lost 4 bases to trimming and J lost 5 bases, with 6 bases between them. The CDR3 runs 13 residues. The specimen sequenced was naive CD4+ T cells sorted from blood. Subset defined: CD45RA+ positively selected. This receptor was taken from a man aged 25 to 40 in good health. This chain links TRBV2 with TRBJ2-6; the D is unclear. The CDR3 spells CASSGVRANVLTF. CDR3 nucleotide sequence: TGTGCCAGCAGTGGTGTTCGGGCCAACGTCCTGACTTTC.